This T cell receptor (beta chain) was retrieved from a study of cytomegalovirus exposure and HLA in healthy donors. About the research overall: Previous work identified 120 million or so unique TCR beta sequences from about 179 million T cells. Study-wide results and limits: An observed cluster of highly shared sequence variants was recorded as a likely sequencing artifact. The presence/absence work took it that sequencing depth was about the same across donors.

The PCR contained 60 Vbeta and 13 Jbeta primers. This table comes from immunoSEQ multiplex PCR, and its TCRdb copy is limited to in-frame clones, with some not included. The repertoire includes about 65,000 clones, approximately 67% of them detected once, and 2.8% sits in the top ten. This clone was counted between two and nine times. Its antigen is unknown. The CDR3 has 16 residues. Germline V CDR1 and CDR2: SGHVS, FNYEAQ. The V gene lost 1 base and the J gene lost 4 bases, with 16 bases spanning the gap. The chain couples TRBV7-6 to TRBJ2-5; maybe TRBD2 (5 bases). The sample taken for sequencing was PBMCs. The source is a man aged 25 to 40 in good health and CMV-seronegative. CDR3 bases: TGTGCCAGCAGCTTAGAGTTCGCTAGCCGGGGAGAGACCCAGTACTTC. Amino acids: CASSLEFASRGETQYF.